This TCR beta chain originates from a study of T-cell reconstitution after alpha-beta-depleted transplantation in children. V was cut by 1 base and J by 0 bases, with 13 bases left in between. The germline V gene encodes CDR1 MNHEY and CDR2 SMNVEV (reference sequence). The CDR3 contains 17 residues. This clonotype was seen ten or more times. A TCRbeta library incorporating unique molecular identifiers was prepared. TCRdb re-called the PCR reads with MiXCR, one entry per CDR3 protein. The sample records fewer than 350,000 distinct CDR3 sequences, roughly 11% being singletons. The receptor was isolated from a male patient aged 2-10 years who had a stem cell transplant for chronic granulomatous disease, so the T cells may come from the graft donor. J is TRBJ1-3 and V is TRBV27; D uncertain. This specimen was peripheral blood, taken 180 days after TCRalphabeta/CD19-depleted stem cell transplant. In DNA form, the CDR3 reads TGTGCCAGCAGTTTATGGCCCCCCGGGATCTCTGGAAACACCATATATTTT. It encodes CASSLWPPGISGNTIYF.